This TCR beta chain was sequenced for a study of shared clonotypes between healthy human individuals (dated by TCRdb to 2018 to 2021). With regard to the full study: Two women and a few men aged 18 to 49 years were included in the cohort. For each donor, CD4 naive and CD4 memory were each run on three plates, CD8 naive on two plates, and CD8 memory on one plate. Blood TCR repertoires of about five healthy adults were deeply sequenced to estimate repertoire size and the extent of clonotype sharing between individuals. Libraries were prepared and TCR repertoires were sequenced by different laboratories using diverse techniques, in order to increase sequencing depth and limit assay-specific biases. Per donor, leukapheresis produced somewhere between about 0.85 and 10 billion PBMCs. Broad study findings and their caveats: Rarefaction of sorted-subset datasets indicated incomplete sequencing despite the large sequencing depth. Sharing across four donors was observed for around 5% of naive CD4, about 4% of naive CD8, about 2.5% of memory CD4, and around 0.42% of memory CD8 clonotypes. Pairwise subsampling led to the expectation that sequencing depth would affect the degree of clonotype sharing among donors. Naive subsets generally had larger estimated clonotype richness than memory subsets did. The small number of donors limited the genetic and exposure-history diversity represented. Sampling was restricted to blood, and TCR repertoires in tissue are likely to differ from TCR repertoires in blood. Clonotypes shared by all four sorted-subset donors showed higher generation probabilities than non-shared clonotypes.

TCR CDR3 regions were amplified from genomic DNA by multiplex PCR using the deep immunoSEQ assay. For each cell subset, the extracted genomic DNA was distributed evenly across all wells of several immunoSEQ 96-well plates, and each plate served as one replicate. For sorted subsets, each replicate PCR was loaded with 200 to 250 ng genomic DNA, equivalent to 32,000 or so T cell genomes. Purified libraries were measured with a Qubit 3.0 fluorometer, size-checked on a Bioanalyzer 2100, and measured again with the KAPA Library Quantification kit. Each immunoSEQ 96-well plate was sequenced on its own single-read 150-cycle Illumina NextSeq 550 flow cell. From the authors' description of their analysis: Because the immunoSEQ output held only junctional sequences and lacked quality scores, the filtering could not match the filtering applied to full-length reads. Sequences were annotated with PyIR, a Python wrapper for IgBLAST v1.9, and V/J genes and CDR3 were assigned using IMGT germline references. Reads were removed for weak V/J assignments (E-value above 1e-6), missing CDR3, stop codons, out-of-frame junctions, or ambiguous translated residues. V3J clonotypes were defined as sequences sharing the same inferred V gene, J gene, and CDR3 amino acid sequence. Percentage overlap between repertoires was computed as shared unique clonotypes divided by the size of the smaller repertoire. Three approaches were used to assess repertoire richness: RTK rarefaction, the Chao1 estimator, and Recon v2.1 estimates of unobserved clonotypes. For all TCRbeta clonotypes obtained by the gDNA method from several donors, generation probabilities were computed with OLGA. The clones in this table, taken by TCRdb from immuneACCESS, are in-frame only. Not every clone is retained; where verified, under half of the shortfall comes from an unresolved V gene, and the cause of the rest is unknown. Clone size and V and J calls were adopted from that table, with D and trimming inferred from the DNA. This sample comprises a few million clones, around nine tenths of them detected only once. Around 0.15% of the sample comes from the top ten.

Remarks on this clone: Its antigen has not been determined. Base-call qualities are not available, and no considerably larger clone is one nucleotide away.

The donors were healthy, HIV-negative adults who had no recently reported acute infections or vaccinations. Every donor was a Caucasian adult living in Nashville, Tennessee, USA. CD4+ T cells were enriched through magnetic negative selection, after which naive cells were positively selected on CD45RA and the remaining negative fraction served as the memory subset. After blood collection by leukapheresis, PBMCs were isolated using Ficoll-Histopaque density gradient centrifugation and then cryopreserved in the vapor phase of liquid nitrogen. Analytical flow cytometry was used to check the purity and quantity of every magnetically sorted T cell population. Each sorted fraction had its genomic DNA isolated and then quantified by UV absorbance on a Nanodrop 2000c. Source material: naive CD4+ T cells sorted from blood. The label giving this sample's cell subset or site can be read as: CD45RA+ positively selected. This TCR was sampled from a man aged 18 to 29 in good health.

The encoded CDR3 is CASSLGNTYEQYF. The sequence in DNA is TGTGCCAGCAGCCTTGGGAACACCTACGAGCAGTACTTC. The chain couples TRBV14 to TRBJ2-7; confidence is insufficient to name the D gene. The germline V gene sets CDR1 to SGHDN and CDR2 to FVKESK. Reading from cysteine to phenylalanine, the CDR3 counts 13 amino acids. Just the 39-base CDR3 DNA is kept, in frame starting at base 1. V gives up 4 bases and J gives up 2 bases, and the segment between their germline ends measures 9 bases. With all but the CDR3 taken from the reference TRBV14 and TRBJ2-7 genes, the full variable domain is: EAGVTQFPSHSVIEKGQTVTLRCDPISGHDNLYWYRRVMGKEIKFLLHFVKESKQDESGMPNNRFLAERTGGTYSTLKVQPAELEDSGVYFCASSLGNTYEQYFGPGTRLTVT.